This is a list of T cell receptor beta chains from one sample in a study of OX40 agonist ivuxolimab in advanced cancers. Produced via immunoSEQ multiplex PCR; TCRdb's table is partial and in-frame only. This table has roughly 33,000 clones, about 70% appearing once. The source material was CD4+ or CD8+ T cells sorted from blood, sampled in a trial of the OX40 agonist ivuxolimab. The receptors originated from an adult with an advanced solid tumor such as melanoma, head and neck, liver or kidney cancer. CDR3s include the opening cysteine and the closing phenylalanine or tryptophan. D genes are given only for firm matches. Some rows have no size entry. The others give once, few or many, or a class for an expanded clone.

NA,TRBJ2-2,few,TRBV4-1,TGCGCCAGCAGCCAAGTTGACATGGGGTTTTACACCGGGGAGCTGTTTTTT,CASSQVDMGFYTGELFF
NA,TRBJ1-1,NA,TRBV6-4,TGTGCCAGCAGGGACACTTCCATGAACACTGAAGCTTTCTTT,CASRDTSMNTEAFF
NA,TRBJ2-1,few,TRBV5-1,TGCGCCAGCAGCTTGGCCCAGCCCAACAATGAGCAGTTCTTC,CASSLAQPNNEQFF
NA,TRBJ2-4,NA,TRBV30,TGTGCCTGGAGTGTCGGGACAAACATTCAGTACTTC,CAWSVGTNIQYF
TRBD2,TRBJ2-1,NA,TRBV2,TGTGCCAGCAGTGAAGTAGCGGGGGGTCTATACAATGAGCAGTTCTTC,CASSEVAGGLYNEQFF
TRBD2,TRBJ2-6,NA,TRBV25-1,TGTGCCAGCAGTGGGGGACTATCGGGCACTCTGGGGGCCAACGTCCTGACTTTC,CASSGGLSGTLGANVLTF
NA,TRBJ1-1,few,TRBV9,TGTGCCAGCAGCGTAGGGGGTCACACTGAAGCTTTCTTT,CASSVGGHTEAFF
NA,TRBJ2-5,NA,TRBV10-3,TGTGCCTCAAGAAGTTCGTGGGGCGAAGAGACCCAGTACTTC,CASRSSWGEETQYF
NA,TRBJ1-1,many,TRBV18,TGTGCCAGCTCACCAGGGGCGGTGAACACTGAAGCTTTCTTT,CASSPGAVNTEAFF
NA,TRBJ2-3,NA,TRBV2,TGTGCCAGCAGTGAAGGTGTGGCGGGGTTCTACACAGATACGCAGTATTTT,CASSEGVAGFYTDTQYF
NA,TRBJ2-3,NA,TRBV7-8,TGTGCCAGCAGCCCAGGCGGGGTCACGCAGTATTTT,CASSPGGVTQYF
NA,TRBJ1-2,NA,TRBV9,TGTGCCAGCAGCGTAGCTGAGGGGCTTAATGGCTACACCTTC,CASSVAEGLNGYTF
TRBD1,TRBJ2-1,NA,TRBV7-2,TGTGCCAGCAGCGCGGGACAGGTTCTCGATGAGCAGTTCTTC,CASSAGQVLDEQFF
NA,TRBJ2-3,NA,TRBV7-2,TGTGCCAGCAGCCCTCGGGGCACAGATACGCAGTATTTT,CASSPRGTDTQYF
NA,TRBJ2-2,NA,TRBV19,TGTGCCAGTAGTGTCATGGGGGGCAACGGGGAGCTGTTTTTT,CASSVMGGNGELFF
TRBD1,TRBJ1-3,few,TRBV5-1,TGCGCCAGCAGCTTGGTTATATACAGGGGGATTTTCGCTGGAAACACCATATATTTT,CASSLVIYRGIFAGNTIYF
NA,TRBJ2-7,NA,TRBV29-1,TGCAGCGTTGATAGTCCGAACTCCTACGAGCAGTACTTC,CSVDSPNSYEQYF
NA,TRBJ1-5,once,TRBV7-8,TGTGCCAGCAGCCCCGGGACCGTAAATCAGCCCCAGCATTTT,CASSPGTVNQPQHF
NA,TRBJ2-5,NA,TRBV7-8,TGTGCCAGCAGCCCCGGACACGGTGGTGAGACCCAGTACTTC,CASSPGHGGETQYF
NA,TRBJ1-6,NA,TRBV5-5,TGTGCCAGCAGCTTGGGACAGTCCAATTCACCCCTCCACTTT,CASSLGQSNSPLHF
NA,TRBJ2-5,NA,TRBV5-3,TGTGCCAGAAGCCGACTTTCAGAGACCCAGTACTTC,CARSRLSETQYF
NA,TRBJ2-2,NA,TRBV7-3,TGTGCCAGCAGCCCTCAAGCGTTCGGCGGGGAGCTGTTTTTT,CASSPQAFGGELFF
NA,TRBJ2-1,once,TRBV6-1,TGTGCCAGCAGTGTCCGGGACAACTCCTACAATGAGCAGTTCTTC,CASSVRDNSYNEQFF
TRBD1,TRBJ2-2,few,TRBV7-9,TGTGCCAGCAGCTCGGGACAGGGGGGGACCAACACCGGGGAGCTGTTTTTT,CASSSGQGGTNTGELFF
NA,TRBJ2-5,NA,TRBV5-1,TGCGCCAGCAGCTTGGACCGGGGAACCACCGACCCCCAGTACTTC,CASSLDRGTTDPQYF
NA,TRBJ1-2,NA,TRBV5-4,TGTGCCAGCAGCTGGGGAGAGGGCGCGGCATCCGGCTACACCTTC,CASSWGEGAASGYTF
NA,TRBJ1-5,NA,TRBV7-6,TGTGCCAGCAGCTTAGGGTGGGCCGGCAATCAGCCCCAGCATTTT,CASSLGWAGNQPQHF
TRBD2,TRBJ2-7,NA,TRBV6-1,TGTGCCAGCAGTGTATTTCCGGGGGGGTCCTACGAGCAGTACTTC,CASSVFPGGSYEQYF
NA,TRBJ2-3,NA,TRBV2,TGTGCCAGCAGTCCCGATAGAGGGGGGGGTACGCAGTATTTT,CASSPDRGGGTQYF
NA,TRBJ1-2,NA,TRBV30,TGTGCCTGGACTGGACCGATAGTTAACTATGGCTACACCTTC,CAWTGPIVNYGYTF
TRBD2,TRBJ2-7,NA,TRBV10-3,TGTGCCACCCAATTGGCGGGGGGTGGCGAGCAGTACTTC,CATQLAGGGEQYF
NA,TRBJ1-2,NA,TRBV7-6,TGTGCCAGCAGCTTATCGCGCGACAATAAGGGTGGCTACACCTTC,CASSLSRDNKGGYTF
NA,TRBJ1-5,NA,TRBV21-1,TGTGCCAGCAGCGACAGGCCCCTTAGCAATCAGCCCCAGCATTTT,CASSDRPLSNQPQHF
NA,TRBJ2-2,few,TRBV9,TGTGCCAGCAGCGTAGGAGGCGTGCCCGGGGAGCTGTTTTTT,CASSVGGVPGELFF
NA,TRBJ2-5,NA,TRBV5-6,TGTGCCAGCAGCACCGGATGGGGGGCTTGGGAGACCCAGTACTTC,CASSTGWGAWETQYF
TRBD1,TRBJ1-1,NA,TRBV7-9,TGTGCCAGCAGCCCGAGGGGGGGACAGTTGAAAGCTTTCTTT,CASSPRGGQLKAFF
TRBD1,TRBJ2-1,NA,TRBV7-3,TGTGCCAGCAGCTCGCTCACAGGGGCTGAGCAGTTCTTC,CASSSLTGAEQFF
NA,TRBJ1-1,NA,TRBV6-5,TGTGCCAGCAAGGTAACCGGGACACCCAACACTGAAGCTTTCTTT,CASKVTGTPNTEAFF
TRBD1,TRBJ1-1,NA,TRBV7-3,TGTGCCAGCAGCCCAGGGACAGCTCTCATGAACACTGAAGCTTTCTTT,CASSPGTALMNTEAFF
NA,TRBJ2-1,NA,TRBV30,TGTGCCTGGAGCGGCCAGCCCTCCTACAATGAGCAGTTCTTC,CAWSGQPSYNEQFF
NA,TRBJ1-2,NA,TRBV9,TGTGCCAGCAGCGTAGCCGGGGTTGATGTCTACACCTTC,CASSVAGVDVYTF
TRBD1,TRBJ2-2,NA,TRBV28,TGTGCCAGCAGTCCGGGACAGGGCACCGGGGAGCTGTTTTTT,CASSPGQGTGELFF
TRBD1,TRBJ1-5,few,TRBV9,TGTGCCAGCAGCCAGGGGGGGAGTCAGCCCCAGCATTTT,CASSQGGSQPQHF
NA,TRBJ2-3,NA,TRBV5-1,TGCGCCAGCAGCTTAGGACAGCGAACGGATACGCAGTATTTT,CASSLGQRTDTQYF
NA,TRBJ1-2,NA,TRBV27,TGTGCCAGCAGCTCTAGGACCGGCGCGTATGGCTACACCTTC,CASSSRTGAYGYTF
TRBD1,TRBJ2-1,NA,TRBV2,TGTGCCAGCATCGAAAGGGACAGGGGGGCCAATGAGCAGTTCTTC,CASIERDRGANEQFF
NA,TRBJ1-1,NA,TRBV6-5,TGTGCCAGCAGTTACTCAGGGAGACACACTGAGGCTTTCTTT,CASSYSGRHTEAFF
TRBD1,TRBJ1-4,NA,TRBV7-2,TGTGCCAGCAGCGGGGACAGGGTATACGGCGAAAAACTGTTTTTT,CASSGDRVYGEKLFF
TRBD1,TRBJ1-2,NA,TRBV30,TGTGCCTGGAGTGTGAGGCTCGACAGGGTGAAGGGGAATGGCTACACCTTC,CAWSVRLDRVKGNGYTF
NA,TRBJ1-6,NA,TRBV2,TGTGCCAGCAGTGAAGGGAGGGTGTATTCACCCCTCCACTTT,CASSEGRVYSPLHF
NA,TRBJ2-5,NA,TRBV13,TGTGCCAGCAGTCCTCCGGGAGCAGGCACAGAGACCCAGTACTTC,CASSPPGAGTETQYF
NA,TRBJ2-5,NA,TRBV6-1,TGTGCCACCCGGCCGGGGCAGGGTGAACGGACCCAGTACTTC,CATRPGQGERTQYF
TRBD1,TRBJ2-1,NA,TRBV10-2,TGCGCCAGCAGTGGCCGTCCATGGATGGGACAGTCCCCCGATGAGCAGTTCTTC,CASSGRPWMGQSPDEQFF
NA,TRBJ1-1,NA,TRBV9,TGTGCCAGCAGCGTAGGGAGGCAGCACACTGAAGCTTTCTTT,CASSVGRQHTEAFF